Listed here are 3 T cell receptor beta chains from one sample, sequenced in a study of regulatory T cells in long-lasting Graves disease. Noted time point: persistent/refractory GD, antithyroid drugs over 5 years with positive TRAb. PBMCs were the source of the RNA used for TCR sequencing. In building TCR beta libraries, iRepertoire HTBI primers were used together with Arm-PCR of CDR3 regions. TCRdb passed the multiplex PCR reads through MiXCR, listing each CDR3 protein once. The profile shows approximately 500,000 distinct CDR3 sequences, about 22% of them singletons. This sample comprised peripheral blood mononuclear cells (PBMCs), obtained when the disease was refractory, from a patient treated with antithyroid drugs. Receptor source: a female donor with Graves disease.

At least ten counts were recorded for this clonotype. The chain has TRBV12-3 or TRBV12-4 and TRBJ1-1; D is unresolved. Trimming pared 5 bases from V and 4 bases from J, leaving 14 bases between. This CDR3 has 14 residues. Written as DNA, the CDR3 is TGTGCCAGCAGTCTTTACATCAGTGGCACTGAAGCTTTCTTT. It specifies CASSLYISGTEAFF.

This clonotype came up many times. The chain couples TRBV24-1 to TRBJ1-5, with TRBD1 matching over 8 bases. Trimming took 4 bases from V and 9 from J; bases not matched to a gene: 7. This CDR3 contains 14 residues. CDR1 is KGHDR, CDR2 SFDVKD, per germline. This chain's CDR3 is CATSDPGQDLPQHF. The CDR3 nucleotides are TGTGCCACCAGTGACCCGGGACAGGACCTGCCCCAGCATTTT.

This sequence joins TRBV20-1 and TRBJ2-3, with TRBD1 matching over 8 bases. The length of the CDR3 is 14 residues. V gave up 6 bases and J gave up 0 bases; unmatched junction bases: 5. Germline V lookup: CDR1 DFQATT, CDR2 SNEGSKA (reference sequence). The CDR3 is CSAPRTGSTDTQYF. CDR3 coding DNA: TGCAGTGCCCCACGGACAGGGAGCACAGATACGCAGTATTTT.